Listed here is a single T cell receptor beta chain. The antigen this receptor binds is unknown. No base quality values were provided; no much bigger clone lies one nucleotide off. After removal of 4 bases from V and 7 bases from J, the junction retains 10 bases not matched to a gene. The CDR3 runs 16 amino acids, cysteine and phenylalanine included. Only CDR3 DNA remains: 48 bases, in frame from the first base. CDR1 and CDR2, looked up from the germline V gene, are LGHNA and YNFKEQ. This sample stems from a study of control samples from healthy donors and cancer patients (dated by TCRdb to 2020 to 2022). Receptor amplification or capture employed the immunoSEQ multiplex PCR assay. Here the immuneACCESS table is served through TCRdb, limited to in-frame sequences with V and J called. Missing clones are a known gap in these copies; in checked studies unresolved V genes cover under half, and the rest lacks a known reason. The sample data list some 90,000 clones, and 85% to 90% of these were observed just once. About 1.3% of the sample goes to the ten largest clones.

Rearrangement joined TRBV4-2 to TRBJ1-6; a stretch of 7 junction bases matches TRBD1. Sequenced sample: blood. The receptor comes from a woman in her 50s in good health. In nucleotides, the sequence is TGTGCCAGCAGCCGGCCAGACAGGGACTACAATTCACCCCTCCACTTT. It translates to CASSRPDRDYNSPLHF.